The 17 T cell receptor beta chains reported below all come from one sample, sequenced in a study of blood T cell repertoires in COVID-19. Sequencing used immunoSEQ multiplex PCR; TCRdb keeps in-frame clones, though not all of them. The profile covers roughly 150,000 clones, with 60% to 85% appearing a single time and 7.5% to 8.5% taken by the ten largest. Sequencing used peripheral blood. These receptors were collected from a woman between 55 and 75 years old with COVID-19, enrolled during active disease.

The genes are TRBV7-3 and TRBJ2-2; possible D gene TRBD2, 5 bases. With 1 base removed from V and 9 bases from J, the gap between germline ends came to 12 bases. CDR3 length equals 14 residues. Germline assignment: CDR1 SGHTA and CDR2 FQGTGA. CDR3 sequence reads: CASSLNEGARELFF. The CDR3 nucleotides are TGTGCCAGCAGCTTAAATGAGGGTGCGAGGGAGCTGTTTTTT.

The chain links TRBV5-1 to TRBJ2-7; 9 nucleotides match TRBD1. Trimming took 4 bases from V and 7 from J; bases not matched to a gene: 9. This CDR3 spans 14 amino acids. Per the germline V gene, CDR1 is SGHRS and CDR2 is YFSETQ. In DNA form, the CDR3 reads TGCGCCAGCAGCCTGGGGACAGGGTGGAAGGAGCAGTACGTC. Residues: CASSLGTGWKEQYV.

The rearrangement uses TRBV2 and TRBJ1-3, with 10 bases lining up with TRBD1. Germline loops: CDR1 SNHLY, CDR2 FYNNEI. J gave up 4 bases and V 7 bases, and 7 bases lay outside the gene matches. The CDR3 has 15 residues. As DNA, the CDR3 is TGTGCCAGCACTGGGACAGGGGCCGCCGGAAACACCATATATTTT. This encodes CASTGTGAAGNTIYF.

The rearrangement uses TRBV11-2 and TRBJ1-2; the D gene is possibly TRBD1 (5 bases). The CDR3 length is 16 residues. Trimming removed 5 bases from V and 4 bases from J, with 20 bases in between. Germline V lookup: CDR1 SGHAT, CDR2 FQNNGV. The DNA of the CDR3 is TGTGCCAGCAGCGGGGGGTTTGAACGCTCTAGCTATGGCTACACCTTC. It is translated as CASSGGFERSSYGYTF.

In the case of this clone: Different DNA sequences within this sample yield the same CDR3. The rearrangement links TRBV29-1 to TRBJ2-5; D is possibly TRBD2 (7 bases). CDR3 length equals 12 residues. The germline V gene has CDR1 SQVTM and CDR2 ANQGSEA. V gave up 6 bases and J gave up 4 bases, with 12 bases separating them. The DNA for the CDR3 is TGCAGCGTAGTGAGGGGGGGAGAGACCCAGTACTTC. This sequence encodes CSVVRGGETQYF.

This clone was recorded many times. The chain uses TRBV2 and TRBJ1-1; D perhaps matches TRBD1 (6 bases). Trimming cost V 1 base and J 4 bases, with 13 bases left between them. This CDR3 comprises 15 residues. The germline CDR1 and CDR2 sequences are SNHLY and FYNNEI. CDR3 DNA sequence: TGTGCCAGCAGTGAAGACCGCGGCAGGGGCACTGAAGCTTTCTTT. Protein sequence: CASSEDRGRGTEAFF.

The chain uses TRBV5-8 and TRBJ1-4; D remains ambiguous. The CDR3 extends over 15 amino acids. V lost 3 bases to trimming and J lost 1 base, with 10 bases between them. Germline assignment: CDR1 SGHTS and CDR2 YDEGEE. CDR3 in amino acids: CASSWGSVTNEKLFF. The CDR3 nucleotides are TGTGCCAGCAGCTGGGGTAGCGTAACTAATGAAAAACTGTTTTTT.

The rearrangement links TRBV9 to TRBJ2-5; TRBD2 matches 12 bases. The J segment lost 2 bases and the V segment lost 1 base, leaving 6 bases of the junction unmatched. This CDR3 contains 17 residues. CDR1 and CDR2 (germline): SGDLS, YYNGEE. CDR3 coding DNA: TGTGCCAGCAGCGTATCTCTAGCGGGGGGGAGTCAAGAGACCCAGTACTTC. It codes for CASSVSLAGGSQETQYF.

V usage is TRBV9 and J usage is TRBJ2-7, with 8 nucleotides matching TRBD2. This CDR3 is built from 14 residues. The V and J ends lost 7 bases and 5 bases, in that order; junction bases with no gene match: 11. Germline V CDR1 and CDR2: SGDLS, YYNGEE. CDR3 loop: CASVLREGRDEQYF. The CDR3 DNA reads TGTGCCAGCGTGTTACGGGAGGGAAGGGACGAGCAGTACTTC.

This clone was observed a few times. V usage is TRBV10-3 and J usage is TRBJ2-7, with D perhaps matching TRBD2 (6 bases). Germline loops: CDR1 ENHRY, CDR2 SYGVKD. Trimming shortened V by 8 bases and J by 4 bases, and 9 bases separated the two germline ends. This CDR3 has 11 amino acids. CDR3 DNA sequence: TGTGCCATCGGGGGGACGTACGAGCAGTACTTC. This codes for CAIGGTYEQYF.

The chain carries TRBV5-6 and TRBJ2-3, with D possibly TRBD2 on 5 matching bases. The CDR3 sequence is 15 residues long. Germline lookup yields CDR1 SGHDT and CDR2 YYEEEE. Trimming shortened V by 1 base and J by 3 bases, and 12 bases separated the two germline ends. This CDR3 is CASSLFPRTTDTQYF. The CDR3 DNA is TGTGCCAGCAGCTTGTTTCCTAGGACTACAGATACGCAGTATTTT.

This chain links TRBV9 with TRBJ2-1, with 7 bases lining up with TRBD2. Unmatched junction bases numbered 4, after V lost 0 bases and J lost 7 bases. Germline V gene lookup returns CDR1 SGDLS and CDR2 YYNGEE. The CDR3 loop spans 14 amino acids. The CDR3 protein is CASSVELATNEQFF. The CDR3 DNA reads TGTGCCAGCAGCGTAGAACTAGCGACGAATGAGCAGTTCTTC.

This clone occurred a few times. This chain joins TRBV28 and TRBJ1-1; no definite D call. The CDR3 runs 13 residues. The ends were cut back, 10 bases at V and 0 bases at J, with 12 bases in the middle. Germline assignment: CDR1 MDHEN and CDR2 SYDVKM. CDR3 residues: CATLTVMNTEAFF. CDR3 DNA: TGTGCCACCCTAACGGTCATGAACACTGAAGCTTTCTTT.

V usage is TRBV5-1 and J usage is TRBJ1-1, with 9 bases that match TRBD1. The germline V gene encodes CDR1 SGHRS and CDR2 YFSETQ. V dropped 3 bases and J dropped 3; count of bases not matched to a gene: 9. CDR3 length: 16 amino acids. The CDR3 nucleotides are TGCGCCAGCAGCTCGGGACAGGGCAAAGTGTACACTGAAGCTTTCTTT. This gives the protein CASSSGQGKVYTEAFF.

The gene calls are TRBV6-1 and TRBJ1-5; D ambiguous. Trimming took 3 bases from V and 7 from J, leaving 10 bases between them. The CDR3 covers 13 residues. Germline CDR1 MNHNS, CDR2 SASEGT. CDR3 region: CASSDIPGQPQHF. The CDR3 nucleotides are TGTGCCAGCAGTGACATCCCAGGCCAGCCCCAGCATTTT.

The chain joins TRBV9 to TRBJ1-1; D gene ambiguous. The CDR3 is 14 amino acids. Germline V gene data show CDR1 as SGDLS and CDR2 as YYNGEE. V was cut by 5 bases and J by 4 bases, with 15 bases left in between. This CDR3 reads CASSPKEGSTEAFF. The DNA of the CDR3 is TGTGCCAGCAGTCCGAAGGAGGGATCCACTGAAGCTTTCTTT.

The chain couples TRBV11-1 to TRBJ2-3; 10 bases align to TRBD2. The ends lost 0 bases at V and 2 bases at J; junction bases unmatched: 2. Per germline, CDR1 SGHAT and CDR2 FQDESV (reference sequence). The length of the CDR3 is 16 residues. DNA for the CDR3: TGTGCCAGCAGCTTAGCACTAGCGGGGCTCACAGATACGCAGTATTTT. It codes for CASSLALAGLTDTQYF.